The 25 T cell receptor beta chains below were found in one sample sequenced in a study of blood T cell repertoires in COVID-19. Sequencing was performed with immunoSEQ multiplex PCR; in TCRdb, only in-frame clones are kept and a portion is missing. The table has 150,000 to 200,000 clones, roughly 80% seen once. The sample consisted of PBMCs or T cells enriched from blood (not recorded which). These receptors were obtained from a man aged 50 or older who had recovered from COVID-19.

This chain uses TRBV19 with TRBJ2-2; TRBD2 is a possible D gene (5 bases). The V end was cut by 4 bases, the J end by 6 bases, with 15 bases between. The CDR3 is made up of 15 amino acids. Per the germline V gene, CDR1 is LNHDA and CDR2 is SQIVND (reference sequence). Here the CDR3 reads CASSTPSGSPGELFF. The CDR3 coding sequence is TGTGCCAGTAGTACCCCCAGCGGTTCACCCGGGGAGCTGTTTTTT. The full variable domain, its missing parts supplied by reference TRBV19 and TRBJ2-2, is DGGITQSPKYLFRKEGQNVTLSCEQNLNHDAMYWYRQDPGQGLRLIYYSQIVNDFQKGDIAEGYSVSREKKESFPLTVTSAQKNPTAFYLCASSTPSGSPGELFFGEGSRLTVL.

Comment on this clone: The DNA is left out, because the CDR3 cannot be placed on it with certainty; the CDR3 is given as TCRdb lists it. The chain carries TRBV3-1 (or the pseudogene TRBV3-2) and TRBJ2-3; TRBD1, as called in the table, went unchecked against the DNA. The CDR3 is 14 amino acids long, termini counted. Germline V gene data show CDR1 as LGHDT and CDR2 as YNNKEL (reference sequence). The chain's CDR3 is CASSQDVATGAVIF.

This clone was seen more than once but under ten times. V gene TRBV12-5 combines with J gene TRBJ2-7, with D tentatively TRBD1 (6 bases). Trimming took 2 bases from V and 5 from J, leaving 7 bases between them. From germline, CDR1 is LGHNT and CDR2 FRNRAP. CDR3 length equals 12 residues. CDR3 amino acids: CASGLRTDEQYF. CDR3 DNA sequence: TGTGCTAGTGGTTTGAGGACAGACGAGCAGTACTTC.

The V gene is TRBV9, the J gene TRBJ1-1; weak D call: TRBD1 (6 bases). Germline loops: CDR1 SGDLS, CDR2 YYNGEE. The length of the CDR3 is 15 residues. Trimming left V 2 bases short and J 1 base short, with 12 bases between. In nucleotides, the CDR3 is TGTGCCAGCAGCGTTAGTTGGGGACAGAACACTGAAGCTTTCTTT. This sequence encodes CASSVSWGQNTEAFF.

The rearrangement links TRBV11-2 to TRBJ2-5, with TRBD1 matching 9 bases. Losses at the gene ends were 5 bases for V and 4 bases for J; bases not matched to a gene: 5. The CDR3 totals 14 residues. Germline V gene data show CDR1 as SGHAT and CDR2 as FQNNGV. Written as DNA, the CDR3 is TGTGCCAGCAGCCTAGGGACAGGGCTAGAGACCCAGTACTTC. Its translation is CASSLGTGLETQYF.

V and J are TRBV18 and TRBJ1-4; D is unresolved. This CDR3 has 15 residues. V dropped 0 bases and J dropped 4 bases, with 9 bases sitting between them. CDR1 is KGHSH and CDR2 is LQKENI in the germline V gene. The CDR3, as DNA: TGTGCCAGCTCACCACCGGGAGGTTTTAATGAAAAACTGTTTTTT. Residues: CASSPPGGFNEKLFF.

The DNA for the CDR3 is TGCAGCGTTGTGACTAGCACAGATACGCAGTATTTT. Amino acid sequence: CSVVTSTDTQYF. This chain uses TRBV29-1 with TRBJ2-3; D unresolved. CDR1 is SQVTM and CDR2 is ANQGSEA in the germline V gene. Trimming removed 4 bases at V and 0 bases at J, with 5 bases between. The CDR3 spans 12 residues.

This chain joins TRBV9 and TRBJ1-5; 8 nucleotides line up with TRBD1. Unmatched junction bases numbered 9, after V lost 4 bases and J lost 3 bases. The CDR3 consists of 16 residues. Germline CDR1 reads SGDLS; CDR2 reads YYNGEE. CDR3 loop: CASSLGTGPFNQPQHF. CDR3 nucleotides: TGTGCCAGCAGCTTAGGGACAGGCCCCTTCAATCAGCCCCAGCATTTT.

This clone was recorded only once. The chain is built from TRBV6-5 and TRBJ2-3; TRBD2 matches 7 bases. The V and J ends lost 8 bases and 6 bases, in that order; junction bases with no gene match: 8. This CDR3 is 13 amino acids long. Looked up from germline, CDR1 is MNHEY and CDR2 is SVGAGI. The CDR3 protein is CASRTGGLDTQYF. The CDR3 coding sequence is TGTGCCAGCCGGACGGGGGGACTCGATACGCAGTATTTT.

V and J are TRBV18 and TRBJ2-7; D unresolved. CDR1 and CDR2 (germline): KGHSH, LQKENI. The length of the CDR3 is 13 residues. V lost 0 bases to trimming and J lost 6 bases, with 9 bases between them. The CDR3 region has the DNA TGTGCCAGCTCACCACCCGCCCGGTCCGAGCAGTACTTC. Amino acid sequence: CASSPPARSEQYF.

The rearrangement uses TRBV3-1 (or the pseudogene TRBV3-2) and TRBJ1-2; 7 nucleotides agree with TRBD1. The CDR3 runs 14 residues. Germline-derived CDR1 and CDR2 are LGHDT and YNNKEL (reference sequence). Germline trimming cut 1 base from V and 8 bases from J; bases unmatched to any gene: 7. As DNA, the CDR3 is TGTGCCAGCAGCCAAGGGGGACAGCGTGGGGGCTACACCTTC. This translates into CASSQGGQRGGYTF.

This chain uses TRBV3-1 (or the pseudogene TRBV3-2) with TRBJ1-2; 10 bases match TRBD1. This CDR3 is built from 19 residues. The V gene's germline CDR1 is LGHDT and CDR2 YNNKEL (reference sequence). V gave up 2 bases and J gave up 4 bases; unmatched junction bases: 16. CDR3 sequence reads: CASSQRGRDRGAVTYGYTF. The CDR3 DNA sequence: TGTGCCAGCAGCCAACGCGGTCGGGACAGGGGCGCCGTTACCTATGGCTACACCTTC.

The J gene is TRBJ1-5, the V gene TRBV6-5; 7 nucleotides line up with TRBD1. In germline, CDR1 is MNHEY, CDR2 SVGAGI. The CDR3 length is 12 residues. The J segment lost 6 bases and the V segment lost 5 bases, leaving 1 base of the junction unmatched. The CDR3 sequence is CASSPGGQPQHF. In DNA form, the CDR3 reads TGTGCCAGCAGTCCAGGGGGTCAGCCCCAGCATTTT.

The rearrangement uses TRBV3-1 (or the pseudogene TRBV3-2) and TRBJ1-2, with D uncertain. Trimming stripped 4 bases from V and 4 bases from J, with 10 bases between. The CDR3 loop spans 13 amino acids. Per the germline V gene, CDR1 is LGHDT and CDR2 is YNNKEL (reference sequence). This CDR3 reads CASSPRSPYGYTF. The CDR3 coding sequence is TGTGCCAGCAGCCCTCGTTCCCCCTATGGCTACACCTTC.

This chain connects TRBV5-1 to TRBJ2-1; D not resolved. Trimming pared 3 bases from V and 0 bases from J, leaving 10 bases between. This CDR3 has 15 amino acids. CDR1 is SGHRS and CDR2 is YFSETQ in the germline V gene. The CDR3 is CASSYPSSSYNEQFF. In DNA form, the CDR3 reads TGCGCCAGCAGCTACCCTTCGAGCTCCTACAATGAGCAGTTCTTC.

The chain carries TRBV6-5 and TRBJ2-3, with TRBD1 matching over 12 bases. The CDR3 runs to 15 residues. Per the germline V gene, CDR1 is MNHEY and CDR2 is SVGAGI. The V gene end was trimmed by 6 bases and the J gene end by 3 bases; junction bases not matched to a gene: 4. The CDR3 region has the DNA TGTGCCAGCAGGATGGGACAGGGGGCAACAGATACGCAGTATTTT. Protein: CASRMGQGATDTQYF.

This sequence joins TRBV10-3 and TRBJ1-6; TRBD1 aligns across 9 bases. CDR1 and CDR2 (germline): ENHRY, SYGVKD. This CDR3 has 15 amino acids. With V trimmed by 4 bases and J by 11 bases, 9 bases remained unmatched. The CDR3 spells CAISGGQGLITPLHF. The CDR3 coding sequence is TGTGCCATCAGTGGGGGACAGGGACTAATTACACCCCTCCACTTT.

The rearrangement links TRBV14 to TRBJ1-2; TRBD1 agrees at 10 bases. Trimming cost V 2 bases and J 4 bases; bases outside gene matches: 4. CDR3 size: 15 residues. The germline CDR1 and CDR2 sequences are SGHDN and FVKESK. This CDR3 reads CASSQRGQGSYGYTF. The CDR3 coding sequence is TGTGCCAGCAGCCAAAGGGGACAGGGGAGCTATGGCTACACCTTC. Filled out from reference TRBV14 and TRBJ1-2, the complete variable domain reads EAGVTQFPSHSVIEKGQTVTLRCDPISGHDNLYWYRRVMGKEIKFLLHFVKESKQDESGMPNNRFLAERTGGTYSTLKVQPAELEDSGVYFCASSQRGQGSYGYTFGSGTRLTVV.

This clone came up a few times. This chain connects TRBV29-1 to TRBJ2-7; maybe TRBD2 (5 bases). This CDR3 has 15 amino acids. Germline-derived CDR1 and CDR2 are SQVTM and ANQGSEA. V was pared by 3 bases and J by 0 bases, with 15 bases between. CDR3 region: CSVDGETADSYEQYF. The CDR3 region has the DNA TGCAGCGTTGACGGGGAAACAGCCGACTCCTACGAGCAGTACTTC.

The chain links TRBV18 to TRBJ2-7; D is possibly TRBD2 (6 bases). The CDR3 totals 13 residues. Germline values: CDR1 KGHSH, CDR2 LQKENI. The germline V and J ends were trimmed by 6 bases and 3 bases, with 12 bases remaining between them. CDR3 residues: CASSPRRDYEQYF. The CDR3 DNA reads as TGTGCCAGCTCCCCGCGGCGGGACTACGAGCAGTACTTC.

The chain combines TRBV19 with TRBJ1-2; D remains ambiguous. Germline CDR1 LNHDA, CDR2 SQIVND (reference sequence). The CDR3 is 14 amino acids. V was pared by 7 bases and J by 6 bases, with 18 bases between. CDR3 nucleotides: TGTGCCAGTACCTTTTCTAGGTCCCGGGATGGCTACACCTTC. The encoded protein is CASTFSRSRDGYTF.

Note on this clone: An end of the junction differs from the germline gene, which may be a read error. The genes are TRBV7-7 and TRBJ2-5; TRBD1 aligns across 7 bases. The CDR3 loop spans 15 amino acids. Germline CDR1 SSHAT, CDR2 FNYEAQ (reference sequence). The CDR3 nucleotides are TGTGCTAGCAGCCCTGGGACAGCAATTCAAGAGACCCAGTACTTC. Residues: CASSPGTAIQETQYF.

This sequence joins TRBV30 and TRBJ1-6; 7 positions agree with TRBD1. In germline, CDR1 is GTSNPN, CDR2 SVGIG (reference sequence). This CDR3 has 15 amino acids. V lost 0 bases to trimming and J lost 7 bases; unmatched junction nucleotides: 6. CDR3 sequence (DNA): TGTGCCTGGAGTGTACGGAACAGGGGAAATTCACCCCTCCACTTT. Translating gives CAWSVRNRGNSPLHF.

The V gene is TRBV11-1, the J gene TRBJ2-3; a possible D gene is TRBD2 (5 bases). Germline V gene lookup returns CDR1 SGHAT and CDR2 FQDESV (reference sequence). The CDR3 contains 15 residues. Trimming shortened V by 1 base and J by 4 bases, and 12 bases separated the two germline ends. The CDR3 loop is CASSLEAGRADTQYF. The DNA for the CDR3 is TGTGCCAGCAGCTTAGAGGCGGGCCGAGCAGATACGCAGTATTTT.

CDR3 in amino acids: CASGEVQARPFF. CDR3 DNA sequence: TGTGCCAGCGGGGAGGTCCAGGCCCGTCCTTTCTTT. The chain is built from TRBV2 and TRBJ1-1; the D is unclear. Germline CDR1 is SNHLY and CDR2 is FYNNEI. Trimming cost V 8 bases and J 12 bases, with 19 bases left between them. The CDR3 is made up of 12 amino acids.